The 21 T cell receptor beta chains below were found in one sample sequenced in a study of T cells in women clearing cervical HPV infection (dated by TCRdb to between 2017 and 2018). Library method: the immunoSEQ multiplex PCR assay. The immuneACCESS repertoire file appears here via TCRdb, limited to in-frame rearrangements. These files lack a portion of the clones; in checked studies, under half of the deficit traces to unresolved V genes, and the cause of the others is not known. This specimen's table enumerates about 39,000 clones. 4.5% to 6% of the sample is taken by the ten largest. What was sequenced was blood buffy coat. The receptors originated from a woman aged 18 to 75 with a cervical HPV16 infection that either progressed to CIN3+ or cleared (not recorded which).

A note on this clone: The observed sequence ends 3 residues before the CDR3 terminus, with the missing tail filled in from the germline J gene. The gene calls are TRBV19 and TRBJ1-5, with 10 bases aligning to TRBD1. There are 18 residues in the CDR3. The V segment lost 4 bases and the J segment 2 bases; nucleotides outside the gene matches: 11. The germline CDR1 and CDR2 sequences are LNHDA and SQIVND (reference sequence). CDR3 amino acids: CASSTGTGAIVGNQPQHF. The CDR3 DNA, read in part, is TGTGCCAGTAGTACCGGGACAGGGGCGATAGTGGGCAATCAGCCC. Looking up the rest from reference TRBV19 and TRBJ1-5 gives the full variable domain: DGGITQSPKYLFRKEGQNVTLSCEQNLNHDAMYWYRQDPGQGLRLIYYSQIVNDFQKGDIAEGYSVSREKKESFPLTVTSAQKNPTAFYLCASSTGTGAIVGNQPQHFGDGTRLSIL.

CDR3 region: CASTLDLGNEQFF. The CDR3 DNA, read in part, is TGTGCCAGTACTCTGGACTTGGGGAATGAG. The V call is TRBV19, the J call TRBJ2-1, with D perhaps matching TRBD2 (5 bases). The sequenced fragment ends 3 residues before the CDR3 boundary, so the rest is inferred from the germline J gene. The CDR3 runs to 13 residues. The germline gives CDR1 LNHDA, CDR2 SQIVND (reference sequence). Between the trimmed V and J ends, which lost 7 bases and 7 bases, there was a span of 14 bases.

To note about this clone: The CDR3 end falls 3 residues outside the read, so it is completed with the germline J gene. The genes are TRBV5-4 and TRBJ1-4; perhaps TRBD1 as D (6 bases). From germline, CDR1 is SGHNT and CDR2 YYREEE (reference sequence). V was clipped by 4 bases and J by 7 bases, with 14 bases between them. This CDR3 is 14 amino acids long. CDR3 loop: CASSAGQRGEKLFF. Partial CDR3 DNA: TGTGCCAGCAGCGCCGGACAGAGGGGTGAAAAA.

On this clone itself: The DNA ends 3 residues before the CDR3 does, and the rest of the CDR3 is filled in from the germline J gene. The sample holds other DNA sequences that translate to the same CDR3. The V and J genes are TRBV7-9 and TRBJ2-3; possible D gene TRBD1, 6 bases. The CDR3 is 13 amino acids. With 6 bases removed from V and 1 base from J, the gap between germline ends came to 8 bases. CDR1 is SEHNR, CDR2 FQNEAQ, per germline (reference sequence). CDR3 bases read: TGTGCCAGCAGTCGGACAGGCACAGATACG. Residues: CASSRTGTDT. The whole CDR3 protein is CASSRTGTDTQYF.

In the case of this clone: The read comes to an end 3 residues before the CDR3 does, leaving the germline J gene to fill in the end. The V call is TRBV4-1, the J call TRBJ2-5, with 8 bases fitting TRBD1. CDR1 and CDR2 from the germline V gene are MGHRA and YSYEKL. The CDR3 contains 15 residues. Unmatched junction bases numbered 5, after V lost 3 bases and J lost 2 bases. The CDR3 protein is CASSHPTGGQETQYF. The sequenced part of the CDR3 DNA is TGCGCCAGCAGCCATCCTACAGGGGGGCAAGAGACC.

The CDR3 spells CASSPIQEETQYF. CDR3 bases read: TGTGCCAGCAGTCCTATACAGGAAGAGACC. The genes are TRBV11-2 and TRBJ2-5; TRBD1 might be the D (5 bases). Sequencing ends 3 residues short of the CDR3 end; the germline J gene provides the rest. The germline V gene encodes CDR1 SGHAT and CDR2 FQNNGV. Between the trimmed V and J ends, which lost 6 bases and 3 bases, there was a span of 11 bases. The CDR3 contains 13 residues. Based on the CDR3 plus reference TRBV11-2 and TRBJ2-5, the full variable domain is EAGVAQSPRYKIIEKRQSVAFWCNPISGHATLYWYQQILGQGPKLLIQFQNNGVVDDSQLPKDRFSAERLKGVDSTLKIQPAKLEDSAVYLCASSPIQEETQYFGPGTRLLVL.

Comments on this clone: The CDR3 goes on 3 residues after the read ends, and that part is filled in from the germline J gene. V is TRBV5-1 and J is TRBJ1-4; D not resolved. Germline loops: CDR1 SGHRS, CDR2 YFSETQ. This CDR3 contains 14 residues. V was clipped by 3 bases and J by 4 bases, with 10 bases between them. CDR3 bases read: TGCGCCAGCAGCTCGGAGGGCAGTAATGAAAAA. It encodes CASSSEGSNEK. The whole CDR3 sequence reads CASSSEGSNEKLFF.

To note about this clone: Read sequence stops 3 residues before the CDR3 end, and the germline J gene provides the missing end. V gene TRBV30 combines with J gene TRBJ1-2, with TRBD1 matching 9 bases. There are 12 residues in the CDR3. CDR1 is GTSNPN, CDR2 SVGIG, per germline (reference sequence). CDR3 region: CAWRPGTGQYTF. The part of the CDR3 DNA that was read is TGTGCCTGGAGACCCGGGACAGGGCAA.

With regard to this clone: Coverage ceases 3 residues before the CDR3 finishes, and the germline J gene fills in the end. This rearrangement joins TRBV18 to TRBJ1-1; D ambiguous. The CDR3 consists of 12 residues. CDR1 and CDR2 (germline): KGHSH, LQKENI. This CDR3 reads CASGPLDDTAFF. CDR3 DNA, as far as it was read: TGTGCCAGCGGGCCCCTCGATGATACG.

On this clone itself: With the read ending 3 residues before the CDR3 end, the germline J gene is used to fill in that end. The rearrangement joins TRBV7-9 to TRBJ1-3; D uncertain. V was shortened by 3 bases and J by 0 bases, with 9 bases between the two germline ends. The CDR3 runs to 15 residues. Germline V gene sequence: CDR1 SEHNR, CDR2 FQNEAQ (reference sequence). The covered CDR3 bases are TGTGCCAGCAGCTTGGCCCCCCCCTCTGGAAACACC. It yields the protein CASSLAPPSGNT. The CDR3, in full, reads CASSLAPPSGNTIYF. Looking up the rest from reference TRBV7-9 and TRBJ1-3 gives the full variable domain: DTGVSQNPRHKITKRGQNVTFRCDPISEHNRLYWYRQTLGQGPEFLTYFQNEAQLEKSRLLSDRFSAERPKGSFSTLEIQRTEQGDSAMYLCASSLAPPSGNTIYFGEGSWLTVV.

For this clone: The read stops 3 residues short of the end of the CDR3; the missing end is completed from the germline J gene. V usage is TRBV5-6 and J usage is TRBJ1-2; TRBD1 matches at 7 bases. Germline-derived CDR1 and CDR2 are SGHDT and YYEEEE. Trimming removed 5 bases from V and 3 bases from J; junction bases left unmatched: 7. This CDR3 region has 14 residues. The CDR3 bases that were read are TGTGCCAGCAGTTACGGGACAGACCACTATGGC. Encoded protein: CASSYGTDHYG. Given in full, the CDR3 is CASSYGTDHYGYTF.

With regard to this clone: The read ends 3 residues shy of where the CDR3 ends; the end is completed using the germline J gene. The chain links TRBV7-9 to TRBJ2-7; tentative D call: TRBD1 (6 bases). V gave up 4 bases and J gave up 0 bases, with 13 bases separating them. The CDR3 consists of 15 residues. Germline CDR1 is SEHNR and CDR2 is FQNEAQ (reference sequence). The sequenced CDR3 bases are TGTGCCAGCAGCTCGAAGACAGGCCTCTCCTACGAG. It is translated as CASSSKTGLSYE. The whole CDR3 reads CASSSKTGLSYEQYF.

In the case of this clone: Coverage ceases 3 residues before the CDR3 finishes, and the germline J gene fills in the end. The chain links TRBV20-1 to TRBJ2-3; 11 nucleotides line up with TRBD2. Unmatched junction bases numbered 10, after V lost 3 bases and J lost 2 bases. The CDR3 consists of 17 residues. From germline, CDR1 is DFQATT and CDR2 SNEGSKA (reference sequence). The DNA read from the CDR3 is TGCAGTGCTAGGGAGTCCCTAGCGGGGGGATTCACAGATACG. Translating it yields CSARESLAGGFTDT. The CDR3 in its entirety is CSARESLAGGFTDTQYF.

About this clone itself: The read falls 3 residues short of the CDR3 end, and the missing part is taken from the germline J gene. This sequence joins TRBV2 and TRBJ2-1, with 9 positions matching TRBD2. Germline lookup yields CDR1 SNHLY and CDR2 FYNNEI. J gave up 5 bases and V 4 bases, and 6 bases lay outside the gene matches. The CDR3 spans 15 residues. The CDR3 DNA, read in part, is TGTGCCAGCAGTGCGACTCGCGGGGGGGACAATGAG. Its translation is CASSATRGGDNE. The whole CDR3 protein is CASSATRGGDNEQFF. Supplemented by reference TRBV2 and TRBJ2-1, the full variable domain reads EPEVTQTPSHQVTQMGQEVILRCVPISNHLYFYWYRQILGQKVEFLVSFYNNEISEKSEIFDDQFSVERPDGSNFTLKIRSTKLEDSAMYFCASSATRGGDNEQFFGPGTRLTVL.

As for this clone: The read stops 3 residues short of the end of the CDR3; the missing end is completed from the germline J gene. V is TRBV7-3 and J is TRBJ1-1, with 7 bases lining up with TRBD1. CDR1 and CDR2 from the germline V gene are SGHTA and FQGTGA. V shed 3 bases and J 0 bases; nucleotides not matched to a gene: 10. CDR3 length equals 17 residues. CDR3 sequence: CASSLRPTGTLNTEAFF. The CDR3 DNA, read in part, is TGTGCCAGCAGCTTGAGGCCGACAGGGACTTTGAACACTGAA.

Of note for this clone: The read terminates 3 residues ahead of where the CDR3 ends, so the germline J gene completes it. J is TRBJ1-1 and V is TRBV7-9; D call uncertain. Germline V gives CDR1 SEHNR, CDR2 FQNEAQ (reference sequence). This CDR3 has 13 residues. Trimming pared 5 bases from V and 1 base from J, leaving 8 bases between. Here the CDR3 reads CASSPEGNTEAFF. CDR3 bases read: TGTGCCAGCAGCCCTGAGGGGAACACTGAA.

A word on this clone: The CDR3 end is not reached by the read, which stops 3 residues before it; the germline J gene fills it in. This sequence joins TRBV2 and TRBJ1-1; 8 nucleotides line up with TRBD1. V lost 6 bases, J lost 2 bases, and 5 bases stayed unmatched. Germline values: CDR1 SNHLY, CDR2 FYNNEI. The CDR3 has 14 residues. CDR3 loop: CASRYRGGNTEAFF. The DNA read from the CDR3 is TGTGCCAGCAGATACAGGGGGGGTAACACTGAA.

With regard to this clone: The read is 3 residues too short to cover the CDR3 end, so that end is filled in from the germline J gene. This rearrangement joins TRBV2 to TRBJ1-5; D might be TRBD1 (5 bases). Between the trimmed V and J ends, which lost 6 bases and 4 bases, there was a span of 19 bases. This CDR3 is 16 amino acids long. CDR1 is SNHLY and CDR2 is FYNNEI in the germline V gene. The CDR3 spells CASSPGGGWGNQPQHF. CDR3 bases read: TGTGCCAGCAGCCCTGGGGGGGGATGGGGAAATCAGCCC.

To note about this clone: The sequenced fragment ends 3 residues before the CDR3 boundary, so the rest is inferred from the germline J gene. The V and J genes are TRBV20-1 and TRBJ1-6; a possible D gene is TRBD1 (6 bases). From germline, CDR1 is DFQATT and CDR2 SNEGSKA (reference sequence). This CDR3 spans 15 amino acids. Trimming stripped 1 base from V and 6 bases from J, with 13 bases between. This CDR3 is CSARAGQQSNSPLHF. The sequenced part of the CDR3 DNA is TGCAGTGCTAGAGCGGGACAACAATCTAATTCACCC.

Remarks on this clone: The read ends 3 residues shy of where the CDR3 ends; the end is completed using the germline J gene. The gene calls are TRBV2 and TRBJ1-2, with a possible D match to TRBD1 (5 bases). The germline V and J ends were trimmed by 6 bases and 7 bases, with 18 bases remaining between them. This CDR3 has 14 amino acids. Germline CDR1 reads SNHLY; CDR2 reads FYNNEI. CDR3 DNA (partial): TGTGCCAGCAGGGAAATCCAGGGTTCCGGTGGC. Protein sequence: CASREIQGSGG. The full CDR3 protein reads CASREIQGSGGYTF.

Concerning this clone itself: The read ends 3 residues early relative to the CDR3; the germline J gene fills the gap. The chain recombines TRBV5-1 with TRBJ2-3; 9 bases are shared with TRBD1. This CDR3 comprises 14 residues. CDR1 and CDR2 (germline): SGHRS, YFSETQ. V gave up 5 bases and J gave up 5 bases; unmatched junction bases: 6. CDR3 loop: CASSRDRDVDTQYF. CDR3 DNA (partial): TGCGCCAGCAGTCGGGACAGGGATGTAGATACG.